The next 25 T cell receptor beta chains were all read from a single sample in a study of shared clonotypes between healthy human individuals. TCRdb's table, derived via immunoSEQ multiplex PCR, lists solely in-frame clones and lacks some. The sample yields about 680,000 clones, approximately 79% seen once. The sequencing input was memory CD4+ T cells sorted from blood. As for subset: CD45RA-negative fraction. Receptor source: a woman younger than 45 in good health.

The V call is TRBV7-9, the J call TRBJ1-1, with 7 positions matching TRBD1. Germline V gives CDR1 SEHNR, CDR2 FQNEAQ (reference sequence). The CDR3 loop spans 14 amino acids. V lost 3 bases to trimming and J lost 1 base; unmatched junction nucleotides: 2. The CDR3 here is CASSFDRANTEAFF. CDR3 coding DNA: TGTGCCAGCAGCTTCGACAGGGCGAACACTGAAGCTTTCTTT.

V usage is TRBV18 and J usage is TRBJ2-3, with D unclear. The CDR3 runs to 15 residues. V lost 3 bases, J lost 0 bases, and 10 bases lay in between. CDR1 is KGHSH, CDR2 LQKENI, per germline. Here the CDR3 DNA reads TGTGCCAGCTCACCTTCGGTTACTAGCACAGATACGCAGTATTTT. As protein: CASSPSVTSTDTQYF.

Points on this clone: A much larger clone sits a single nucleotide away, making a read error possible. The identical CDR3 is also encoded by other nucleotide sequences in the sample. J is TRBJ2-3 and V is TRBV4-1; TRBD1 matches 9 bases. This CDR3 is 16 amino acids long. Germline lookup yields CDR1 MGHRA and CDR2 YSYEKL. The CDR3 DNA follows: TGCGCTAGCAGCCTTTCGACAGGGGGAGGGACAGATACGCAGTATTTT. Amino acid sequence: CASSLSTGGGTDTQYF.

The CDR3 region is CASKFQGNTEAFF. Here the CDR3 DNA reads TGTGCCAGCAAATTCCAGGGGAACACTGAAGCTTTCTTT. The rearrangement joins TRBV2 to TRBJ1-1, with D possibly matching TRBD1 (5 bases). The CDR3 spans 13 residues. From germline, CDR1 is SNHLY and CDR2 FYNNEI. V lost 7 bases to trimming and J lost 1 base, with 10 bases between them.

The chain joins TRBV7-8 to TRBJ2-1, with 9 bases identical to TRBD2. The germline gives CDR1 SGHVS, CDR2 FQNEAQ. The V and J ends lost 0 bases and 0 bases, in that order; junction bases with no gene match: 15. The CDR3 is made up of 21 amino acids. CDR3 DNA: TGTGCCAGCAGCTTAGCTCTTTCCCTCCGACTAGCGGACAACTCCTACAATGAGCAGTTCTTC. Translation: CASSLALSLRLADNSYNEQFF.

V usage is TRBV28 and J usage is TRBJ1-4, with a weak D call TRBD1 (5 bases). V gave up 3 bases and J gave up 8 bases, with 13 bases separating them. The CDR3 is 14 amino acids. Germline V lookup: CDR1 MDHEN, CDR2 SYDVKM. Here the CDR3 reads CASSFGQGGEKLFF. The CDR3 DNA reads as TGTGCCAGCAGTTTCGGGCAGGGAGGGGAAAAACTGTTTTTT.

There are a few counts of this clone. Other DNA sequences of this sample code for an identical CDR3. DNA of the CDR3: TGCAGTGCTAGAGATCGCATCGACACCTTC. Residues: CSARDRIDTF. The chain recombines TRBV20-1 with TRBJ1-2; D not certain. Germline V gene data show CDR1 as DFQATT and CDR2 as SNEGSKA (reference sequence). This CDR3 has 10 residues. V dropped 0 bases and J dropped 12 bases, with 8 bases sitting between them.

V usage is TRBV19 and J usage is TRBJ2-3; D is possibly TRBD2 (6 bases). The length of the CDR3 is 15 residues. In germline, CDR1 is LNHDA, CDR2 SQIVND (reference sequence). Trimming took off 2 bases at V and 0 bases at J, with 9 bases between the two ends. The CDR3 region is CASSIQGLSTDTQYF. The CDR3 DNA reads TGTGCCAGTAGTATACAGGGACTCAGCACAGATACGCAGTATTTT.

This chain links TRBV18 with TRBJ2-7, with a possible D match to TRBD2 (5 bases). CDR1 is KGHSH, CDR2 LQKENI, per germline. The CDR3 is 15 residues long. V was cut by 3 bases and J by 2 bases, with 14 bases left in between. CDR3 amino acids: CASSPSWELTYEQYF. CDR3 DNA: TGTGCCAGCTCACCCTCGTGGGAGTTAACCTACGAGCAGTACTTC. Looking up the rest from reference TRBV18 and TRBJ2-7 gives the full variable domain: NAGVMQNPRHLVRRRGQEARLRCSPMKGHSHVYWYRQLPEEGLKFMVYLQKENIIDESGMPKERFSAEFPKEGPSILRIQQVVRGDSAAYFCASSPSWELTYEQYFGPGTRLTVT.

The V gene is TRBV7-8, the J gene TRBJ1-4; 7 bases line up with TRBD1. The CDR3 covers 15 residues. Germline trimming cut 2 bases from V and 7 bases from J; bases unmatched to any gene: 7. CDR1 SGHVS and CDR2 FQNEAQ come from the germline V gene. The CDR3, as DNA: TGTGCCAGCAGCTTACGAGCCAGGGGGGGTGAAAAACTGTTTTTT. It encodes CASSLRARGGEKLFF.

The chain combines TRBV7-9 with TRBJ2-5; D could derive from TRBD1 or TRBD2 (5 bases each). Germline-derived CDR1 and CDR2 are SEHNR and FQNEAQ (reference sequence). The V gene lost 7 bases and the J gene lost 3 bases, with 15 bases spanning the gap. The CDR3 spans 14 residues. The CDR3 nucleotides read TGTGCCAGCACCATTTCTGGGACGGAAGAGACCCAGTACTTC. It codes for CASTISGTEETQYF.

This clone showed up many times. V is TRBV6-1 and J is TRBJ1-2, with TRBD1 as a possible D gene (6 bases). CDR3 size: 15 residues. The V gene lost 4 bases and the J gene lost 1 base, with 13 bases spanning the gap. Germline V gives CDR1 MNHNS, CDR2 SASEGT. The CDR3 region has the DNA TGTGCCAGCAGTGGGACAGAAAAACATAACTATGGCTACACCTTC. Translating gives CASSGTEKHNYGYTF.

The chain uses TRBV5-1 and TRBJ2-3, with TRBD2 matching over 10 bases. From germline, CDR1 is SGHRS and CDR2 YFSETQ. The CDR3 sequence is 16 residues long. The V and J ends lost 5 bases and 2 bases, in that order; junction bases with no gene match: 8. CDR3 DNA sequence: TGCGCCAGCAGGACCCAGGGACTAGCGTACACAGATACGCAGTATTTT. Amino acids: CASRTQGLAYTDTQYF.

This clone turned up a few times. The V call is TRBV10-1, the J call TRBJ1-2, with TRBD1 identical over 9 bases. This CDR3 spans 13 amino acids. J gave up 7 bases and V 6 bases, and 6 bases lay outside the gene matches. Germline loops: CDR1 WNHNN, CDR2 SYGVQD (reference sequence). CDR3 residues: CASSPGTGIGYTF. The CDR3 DNA follows: TGCGCCAGCAGCCCCGGGACAGGGATTGGCTACACCTTC.

The chain uses TRBV6-1 and TRBJ2-1; a weak D match, TRBD2 (6 bases). CDR3 size: 14 residues. V gave up 4 bases and J gave up 5 bases, with 12 bases separating them. Germline-derived CDR1 and CDR2 are MNHNS and SASEGT. The CDR3 DNA reads as TGTGCCAGCAGTGTTCGGACTAACCACAATGAGCAGTTCTTC. Translating gives CASSVRTNHNEQFF.

This chain links TRBV4-1 with TRBJ1-4, with D unclear. This CDR3 spans 14 amino acids. V was clipped by 1 base and J by 10 bases, with 13 bases between them. Per germline, CDR1 MGHRA and CDR2 YSYEKL. The CDR3, as DNA: TGCGCCAGCAGCCAAGTTTATGAGTCCGGAAAACTGTTTTTT. Translated, it gives CASSQVYESGKLFF.

Notes on this clone: The same CDR3 also results from other DNA sequences found in this sample. This rearrangement joins TRBV5-1 to TRBJ2-1, with D uncertain. Germline V lookup: CDR1 SGHRS, CDR2 YFSETQ. This CDR3 has 15 residues. Trimming pared 5 bases from V and 0 bases from J, leaving 12 bases between. This CDR3 reads CASSRDSSSYNEQFF. The CDR3 nucleotides are TGCGCCAGCAGTCGAGACTCGAGCTCCTACAATGAGCAGTTCTTC.

J is TRBJ2-3 and V is TRBV6-6, with a possible D match to TRBD2 (5 bases). This CDR3 is built from 14 residues. Trimming stripped 2 bases from V and 2 bases from J, with 8 bases between. Per the germline V gene, CDR1 is MNHNY and CDR2 is SVGAGI (reference sequence). The CDR3 loop is CASSYERITDTQYF. The DNA of the CDR3 is TGTGCCAGCAGTTACGAGCGGATCACAGATACGCAGTATTTT.

This clone came up many times. The V gene is TRBV30, the J gene TRBJ1-5; 8 positions match TRBD1. The CDR3 has 15 residues. V shed 0 bases, J shed 7 bases, and the junction held 8 bases outside the gene matches. Germline V gene sequence: CDR1 GTSNPN, CDR2 SVGIG (reference sequence). CDR3 coding DNA: TGTGCCTGGAGTGTACCCTGGACAGGGAAACAGCCCCAGCATTTT. Translating it yields CAWSVPWTGKQPQHF. The entire variable domain, with the rest obtained from reference TRBV30 and TRBJ1-5, is as follows: SQTIHQWPATLVQPVGSPLSLECTVEGTSNPNLYWYRQAAGRGLQLLFYSVGIGQISSEVPQNLSASRPQDRQFILSSKKLLLSDSGFYLCAWSVPWTGKQPQHFGDGTRLSIL.

The rearrangement joins TRBV7-9 to TRBJ1-4, with 7 bases matching TRBD1. Germline CDR1 reads SEHNR; CDR2 reads FQNEAQ (reference sequence). The CDR3 has 15 residues. Germline trimming cut 5 bases from V and 7 bases from J; bases unmatched to any gene: 10. CDR3 nucleotide sequence: TGTGCCAGCAGCCTTCGACAGGGAGGGGGTGAAAAACTGTTTTTT. Translation: CASSLRQGGGEKLFF.

In its sample, this clone was seen a few times. This chain links TRBV14 with TRBJ1-4; 8 bases agree with TRBD1. With 1 base clipped from V and 10 bases from J, the junction kept 14 bases outside the gene matches. Germline V gives CDR1 SGHDN, CDR2 FVKESK. The CDR3 is made up of 17 amino acids. CDR3 loop: CASSQGLRTGSSGKLFF. The CDR3 DNA follows: TGTGCCAGCAGCCAAGGTTTACGGACAGGGTCGAGCGGAAAACTGTTTTTT.

V and J are TRBV5-1 and TRBJ2-1; D gene uncertain. Germline V gene data show CDR1 as SGHRS and CDR2 as YFSETQ. The CDR3 runs 13 residues. V shed 1 base and J shed 7 bases, with 9 bases lying between them. The CDR3 spells CASSLQATNEQFF. The CDR3 nucleotides are TGCGCCAGCAGCTTGCAGGCGACAAATGAGCAGTTCTTC.

This rearrangement joins TRBV27 to TRBJ2-7; tentative D call: TRBD1 (5 bases). V was pared by 5 bases and J by 2 bases, with 13 bases between. The CDR3 is 14 residues long. Germline V CDR1 and CDR2: MNHEY, SMNVEV (reference sequence). The CDR3 loop is CASSRQGGAYEQYF. For the CDR3, the DNA is TGTGCCAGCAGTCGGCAGGGTGGGGCCTACGAGCAGTACTTC.

V usage is TRBV6-1 and J usage is TRBJ1-2, with 8 bases aligning to TRBD1. J gave up 4 bases and V 0 bases, and 10 bases lay outside the gene matches. In germline, CDR1 is MNHNS, CDR2 SASEGT. The CDR3 covers 17 residues. This chain's CDR3 is CASSEALLSGGSYGYTF. The CDR3, as DNA: TGTGCCAGCAGTGAAGCGCTACTTTCAGGGGGCAGCTATGGCTACACCTTC.

The genes are TRBV30 and TRBJ1-3; 7 bases align to TRBD1. With V trimmed by 0 bases and J by 0 bases, 11 bases remained unmatched. The CDR3 has 18 amino acids. CDR1 and CDR2 (germline): GTSNPN, SVGIG (reference sequence). The CDR3 DNA reads TGTGCCTGGAGTGTACAGTCTCGGCAGGGGGACTCTGGAAACACCATATATTTT. Its translation is CAWSVQSRQGDSGNTIYF. Full variable domain (outside the CDR3, taken from reference TRBV30 and TRBJ1-3): SQTIHQWPATLVQPVGSPLSLECTVEGTSNPNLYWYRQAAGRGLQLLFYSVGIGQISSEVPQNLSASRPQDRQFILSSKKLLLSDSGFYLCAWSVQSRQGDSGNTIYFGEGSWLTVV.